The rows below give T cell receptor beta chains drawn from one sample of a study of blood T cell repertoires in COVID-19. Assay used: immunoSEQ multiplex PCR; TCRdb lists only in-frame clones, some missing. The data show about 120,000 clones, with about 85% seen just once and roughly 11% held by the top ten. Sequencing input: peripheral blood. These receptors all stem from an elderly man with acute or convalescent COVID-19. Each CDR3 is given with its conserved first and last residue. D genes are given only for firm matches. Some rows mark clone size as missing; the rest say once, few, many or name a class of expanded clone.

V gene	J gene	clone size	D gene	CDR3 protein	CDR3 DNA
TRBV19	TRBJ1-2	NA	TRBD1	CASSWGQRIESGYTF	TGTGCCAGTAGTTGGGGACAGAGAATAGAGAGTGGCTACACCTTC
TRBV7-2	TRBJ2-1	NA	TRBD1	CASSSWTGAYNEQFF	TGTGCCAGCAGCTCTTGGACAGGCGCCTACAATGAGCAGTTCTTC
TRBV5-5	TRBJ1-6	NA	NA	CASSLTGSGSNNSPLHF	TGTGCCAGCAGCTTGACAGGGTCCGGTAGTAATAATTCACCCCTCCACTTT
TRBV5-1	TRBJ1-2	few	NA	CASSWEDGYGYTF	TGCGCCAGCAGCTGGGAGGACGGCTATGGCTACACCTTC
TRBV5-5	TRBJ2-7	once	NA	CASSHSYEQYF	TGTGCCAGCAGCCACTCCTACGAGCAGTACTTC
TRBV25-1	TRBJ2-5	NA	TRBD2	CASSAWTSEETQYF	TGTGCCAGCAGTGCCTGGACTAGCGAGGAGACCCAGTACTTC
TRBV24-1	TRBJ2-1	once	TRBD1	CATSRNRGDEQFF	TGTGCCACCAGTAGGAACAGGGGGGATGAGCAGTTCTTC
TRBV14	TRBJ1-1	NA	NA	CASSQGRTANTEAFF	TGTGCCAGCAGCCAAGGCCGGACAGCGAACACTGAAGCTTTCTTT
TRBV19	TRBJ1-6	few	NA	CASNVNVNSPLHF	TGTGCCAGTAATGTCAATGTTAATTCACCCCTCCACTTT
TRBV6-6	TRBJ2-1	NA	TRBD2	CASSYGRGYYNEQFF	TGTGCCAGCAGTTACGGGCGGGGGTACTACAATGAGCAGTTCTTC
TRBV5-4	TRBJ2-1	NA	TRBD2	CASSFSTSVRLNEQFF	TGTGCCAGCAGCTTCTCGACTAGCGTGCGGCTCAATGAGCAGTTCTTC
TRBV27	TRBJ2-1	NA	TRBD2	CASSLTGTVTRLAGDLNEQFF	TGTGCCAGCAGTTTAACCGGGACGGTTACGAGACTAGCGGGCGACCTCAATGAGCAGTTCTTC
TRBV28	TRBJ1-2	few	TRBD1	CASRRTGGAGGYTF	TGTGCCAGCAGGCGAACAGGGGGCGCTGGGGGCTACACCTTC
TRBV10-1	TRBJ2-7	few	NA	CASSGWYRDSYEQYF	TGCGCCAGCAGTGGGTGGTACAGGGATTCCTACGAGCAGTACTTC
TRBV4-2	TRBJ1-1	NA	NA	CASSQNTGRTEAFF	TGTGCCAGCAGCCAAAATACAGGGCGGACTGAAGCTTTCTTT
TRBV3-1/TRBV3-2	TRBJ2-3	NA	NA	CASSPWGRGADTQYF	TGTGCCAGCAGCCCCTGGGGGCGTGGGGCAGATACGCAGTATTTT
TRBV29-1	TRBJ2-1	NA	NA	CSVEDLPGLVYNEQFF	TGCAGCGTTGAAGATCTCCCAGGGCTCGTCTACAATGAGCAGTTCTTC
TRBV11-3	TRBJ2-2	few	TRBD2	CASSLASGYGELFF	TGTGCCAGCAGCTTAGCTAGCGGGTACGGGGAGCTGTTTTTT
TRBV7-2	TRBJ2-3	few	NA	CASSLLKYPWEVGADTQYF	TGTGCCAGCAGCTTACTTAAGTACCCGTGGGAGGTTGGGGCAGATACGCAGTATTTT
TRBV6-5	TRBJ1-4	NA	NA	CASSYGRVGEKLFF	TGTGCCAGCAGTTATGGGAGGGTTGGGGAAAAACTGTTTTTT
TRBV5-6	TRBJ1-1	NA	TRBD1	CASNGDSEDTEAFF	TGTGCCAGCAATGGGGACAGCGAGGACACTGAAGCTTTCTTT
TRBV11-2	TRBJ2-1	NA	TRBD1	CASSTDRGHYNEQFF	TGTGCCAGCAGCACCGACAGGGGGCACTACAATGAGCAGTTCTTC
TRBV10-3	TRBJ1-2	NA	NA	CAIRGAGKYGYTF	TGTGCCATCAGGGGGGCCGGGAAGTATGGCTACACCTTC
TRBV5-1	TRBJ2-3	NA	NA	CASSNSGMNTDTQYF	TGCGCCAGCAGCAATAGCGGCATGAATACAGATACGCAGTATTTT
TRBV12-5	TRBJ2-7	NA	TRBD1	CASGESGTADF	TGTGCTAGTGGTGAATCCGGGACAGCCGACTTC
TRBV20-1	TRBJ2-7	NA	NA	CSAHRSEEQYF	TGCAGTGCGCACCGAAGTGAGGAGCAGTACTTC
TRBV27	TRBJ2-5	NA	NA	CASSFREQETQYF	TGTGCCAGCAGTTTTAGGGAGCAAGAGACCCAGTACTTC
TRBV11-2	TRBJ2-1	NA	TRBD2	CASRTGVAGYNEQFF	TGTGCCAGCAGGACGGGGGTAGCGGGGTACAATGAGCAGTTCTTC
TRBV2	TRBJ1-4	NA	NA	CATKVQATNEKLFF	TGTGCCACCAAGGTACAGGCAACTAATGAAAAACTGTTTTTT
TRBV24-1	TRBJ2-1	NA	NA	CATSDLTSESQDEQFF	TGTGCCACCAGTGATTTGACTAGTGAGTCGCAAGATGAGCAGTTCTTC
TRBV9	TRBJ1-1	few	TRBD1	CASTLGQGGRDTEAFF	TGTGCCAGCACGCTGGGACAGGGGGGTCGCGACACTGAAGCTTTCTTT
TRBV19	TRBJ1-2	NA	NA	CASSITGQRGNYGYTF	TGTGCCAGTAGTATAACAGGACAGAGGGGGAACTATGGCTACACCTTC
TRBV7-8	TRBJ1-5	NA	NA	CASSLVALSNQPQHF	TGTGCCAGCAGCTTAGTAGCACTTAGCAATCAGCCCCAGCATTTT
TRBV6-4	TRBJ1-1	NA	TRBD1	CASGRDRDTEAFF	TGTGCCAGCGGCCGGGACAGGGACACTGAAGCTTTCTTT
TRBV27	TRBJ2-1	NA	TRBD2	CASSLEREGRGSNEQFF	TGTGCCAGCAGTTTGGAGCGGGAGGGCCGGGGCAGCAATGAGCAGTTCTTC
TRBV6-6	TRBJ2-7	NA	TRBD2	CASSIPEGSGDYEQYF	TGTGCCAGCAGCATCCCTGAGGGTAGCGGGGACTACGAGCAGTACTTC
TRBV9	TRBJ2-3	NA	NA	CASSEPSDTQYF	TGTGCCAGCAGCGAGCCTTCAGATACGCAGTATTTT
TRBV23-1	TRBJ1-1	NA	NA	CASTYLPGNTEAFF	TGCGCCAGCACCTATCTTCCGGGGAACACTGAAGCTTTCTTT
TRBV25-1	TRBJ2-7	NA	NA	CASSQASEQYF	TGTGCCAGCAGCCAGGCCTCCGAGCAGTACTTC
TRBV6-6	TRBJ1-1	NA	TRBD1	CASSYDRDTEAFF	TGTGCCAGCAGTTACGACAGGGACACTGAAGCTTTCTTT
TRBV7-2	TRBJ2-6	NA	NA	CAGHGSELGGANVLTF	TGTGCCGGCCACGGTAGCGAGCTAGGTGGGGCCAACGTCCTGACTTTC
TRBV14	TRBJ2-4	NA	NA	CASSQDQGYDIQYF	TGTGCCAGCAGCCAAGATCAGGGTTATGACATTCAGTACTTC
TRBV9	TRBJ1-2	NA	NA	CASSVGGSRGYTF	TGTGCCAGCAGCGTAGGAGGTTCGCGTGGCTACACCTTC
TRBV7-2	TRBJ1-1	NA	NA	CASSLGQGEAFF	TGTGCCAGCAGCTTGGGACAAGGTGAAGCTTTCTTT
TRBV5-6	TRBJ1-3	once	NA	CASSFRGGIGNTIYF	TGTGCCAGCAGCTTCCGGGGGGGTATTGGAAACACCATATATTTT
TRBV5-6	TRBJ1-2	few	TRBD1	CASSLWRDRHSATETF	TGTGCCAGCAGCCTATGGCGGGACAGGCATTCCGCCACGGAGACCTTC
TRBV7-2	TRBJ1-5	NA	NA	CASSLSGNNQPQHF	TGTGCCAGCAGCTTGTCGGGGAACAATCAGCCCCAGCATTTT
TRBV5-1	TRBJ2-7	once	NA	CASSLEEAADYEQYF	TGCGCCAGCAGCTTGGAGGAGGCCGCTGACTACGAGCAGTACTTC
TRBV5-4	TRBJ2-1	NA	TRBD2	CASHLGLAGTYNEQFF	TGTGCCAGCCATTTAGGTCTAGCGGGAACCTACAATGAGCAGTTCTTC
TRBV5-8	TRBJ2-3	few	TRBD1	CASSLGQALLGTDTQYF	TGTGCCAGCAGCCTCGGACAGGCTTTGCTTGGCACAGATACGCAGTATTTT
TRBV3-1/TRBV3-2	TRBJ2-1	NA	NA	CASSQANEQFF	TGTGCCAGCAGCCAGGCCAATGAGCAGTTCTTC
TRBV6-6	TRBJ2-3	once	NA	CASKQGSHTDTQYF	TGTGCCAGCAAACAGGGTTCTCACACAGATACGCAGTATTTT
TRBV12-3/TRBV12-4	TRBJ1-2	once	NA	CASSSGGAYGYTF	TGTGCCAGCAGCTCCGGGGGTGCCTATGGCTACACCTTC
TRBV6-2/TRBV6-3	TRBJ2-7	NA	NA	CASSIQGFSYEQYF	TGTGCCAGCAGCATACAGGGATTTTCCTACGAGCAGTACTTC
TRBV6-5	TRBJ1-1	NA	TRBD1	CASSGQGMNTEAFF	TGTGCCAGCAGCGGACAGGGGATGAACACTGAAGCTTTCTTT
TRBV19	TRBJ1-1	NA	NA	CASRLGGIGNTEAFF	TGTGCCAGTAGGCTGGGGGGGATTGGAAACACTGAAGCTTTCTTT
TRBV5-1	TRBJ2-5	NA	TRBD2	CASSPGTSGREETQYF	TGCGCCAGCAGCCCGGGGACTAGCGGGAGGGAAGAGACCCAGTACTTC
TRBV6-2/TRBV6-3	TRBJ1-1	NA	NA	CASSYGQGHTEAFF	TGTGCCAGCAGTTACGGGCAGGGGCACACTGAAGCTTTCTTT
TRBV7-8	TRBJ2-5	NA	TRBD2	CASSLMRGGLQETQYF	TGTGCCAGCAGCCTCATGCGGGGGGGGTTACAAGAGACCCAGTACTTC
TRBV21-1	TRBJ2-7	NA	NA	CASSKALSSSSSYEQYF	TGTGCCAGCAGCAAAGCGCTATCTAGCTCGAGCTCCTACGAGCAGTACTTC